This entry lists 5 T cell receptor beta chains sequenced from one sample in a study of T-cell reconstitution after alpha-beta-depleted transplantation in children. Researchers prepared the TCRbeta library using unique molecular identifiers, the study reports. TCRdb reanalysed the PCR reads using MiXCR and keeps one entry per CDR3 protein. The sample carries 260,000 or so distinct CDR3 sequences, approximately 12% recorded once. The sample was PBMCs from the stem cell graft donor, taken from the stem cell graft. These receptors originate from a human donor who donated a stem cell graft to a child with acute lymphoblastic leukemia.

This clonotype has just a few counts. This rearrangement joins TRBV18 to TRBJ1-1, with 7 positions matching TRBD1. The CDR3 has 14 residues. V lost 4 bases to trimming and J lost 4 bases; unmatched junction nucleotides: 6. The V gene's germline CDR1 is KGHSH and CDR2 LQKENI. The CDR3 DNA reads as TGTGCCAGCTCACTCAGGGGGGATACCACTGAAGCTTTCTTT. It codes for CASSLRGDTTEAFF.

This clonotype was seen at least ten times. The chain couples TRBV6-5 to TRBJ2-7, with 7 bases that match TRBD2. Germline lookup yields CDR1 MNHEY and CDR2 SVGAGI. The length of the CDR3 is 13 residues. Trimming at V came to 8 bases and at J to 1 base, leaving 5 bases not matched to a gene. The CDR3 DNA reads as TGTGCCAGCGGGGCGGGGGAGTCCTACGAGCAGTACTTC. Translating it yields CASGAGESYEQYF.

This clonotype was counted at least ten times. This chain links TRBV13 with TRBJ2-5, with 8 bases matching TRBD1. Germline V gives CDR1 PRHDT, CDR2 FYEKMQ (reference sequence). The ends lost 1 base at V and 3 bases at J; junction bases unmatched: 1. This CDR3 is 14 amino acids long. The CDR3 here is CASSLEGQEETQYF. As DNA, the CDR3 is TGTGCCAGCAGCTTAGAGGGACAGGAAGAGACCCAGTACTTC.

In regard to this clonotype: This may arise from a read error, as a much more abundant clone is one base away. The V gene is TRBV11-2, the J gene TRBJ2-7, with unresolved D. The CDR3 has 12 amino acids. CDR1 and CDR2 from the germline V gene are SGHAT and FQNNGV. The CDR3 nucleotides read TGTGCCAGCAGCCCTGAAAACTACGACCAGTACTTC. It yields the protein CASSPENYDQYF.

This clonotype has a count of ten or more. The V gene is TRBV10-3, the J gene TRBJ2-7, with a possible D match to TRBD1 (6 bases). The CDR3 has 13 residues. V was pared by 9 bases and J by 0 bases, with 12 bases between. Germline-derived CDR1 and CDR2 are ENHRY and SYGVKD. CDR3 coding DNA: TGTGCCATGGGGACACCCCTCTCCTACGAGCAGTACTTC. Translating it yields CAMGTPLSYEQYF.